This TCR beta chain was profiled in a study of cytomegalovirus exposure and HLA in healthy donors. Germline V lookup: CDR1 DFQATT, CDR2 SNEGSKA (reference sequence). The CDR3 contains 11 residues. Study-level results: Through in vitro validation, a few CMV-associated chains were shown to be specific for CMV antigens.

It was with 60 Vbeta and 13 Jbeta primers that the PCR ran. Method: immunoSEQ multiplex PCR; TCRdb's copy keeps in-frame clones and lacks some. The data hold about 190,000 clones, with more than 70% observed a single time. To note about this clone: The antigen is not known.

The receptor was isolated from a man in his forties or fifties in good health and CMV-seropositive. The sample was PBMCs. The chain recombines TRBV20-1 with TRBJ1-2; D remains ambiguous. The chain's CDR3 is CNAPGYYGYTF. In DNA form, the CDR3 reads TGCAATGCGCCCGGGTACTATGGCTACACCTTC.